The T cell receptor (beta chain) under discussion was sequenced for a study of T cell changes during pregnancy in multiple sclerosis. The length of the CDR3 is 13 residues. Trimming removed 3 bases from V and 3 bases from J, with 12 bases in between. Germline V gene data show CDR1 as SQVTM and CDR2 as ANQGSEA. Assay used: immunoSEQ multiplex PCR; TCRdb lists only in-frame clones, some missing. This sample has roughly 110,000 clones, with roughly nine tenths found just once. Sequencing was performed on peripheral blood, taken before pregnancy. This chain uses TRBV29-1 with TRBJ2-7, with D perhaps matching TRBD2 (5 bases). The source of this sequence is a female donor with multiple sclerosis, enrolled in a pregnancy study. DNA of the CDR3: TGCAGCGTTGAGCTGGGGAGAGACTACGAGCAGTACTTC. Its translation: CSVELGRDYEQYF.